The source of this T cell receptor (beta chain) is a study of T cells after yellow fever vaccination. Overall study results and limits: Though weaker, the secondary response peaked faster, on day 5 versus 15.

TCRdb called the 5' RACE reads again in MiXCR, with one record for every CDR3 protein. In the table there are approximately 250,000 distinct CDR3 sequences, roughly 5% of which are singletons. The trim removed 0 bases at V and 2 bases at J, leaving 1 base unmatched. Germline V gene data show CDR1 as SGHRS and CDR2 as YFSETQ. The CDR3 totals 16 residues. This clonotype has only a few counts. Its antigen is unknown. V usage is TRBV5-1 and J usage is TRBJ2-5, with 13 nucleotides matching TRBD2. Here the sequenced sample was CD4+ T cells sorted from PBMCs, taken on the day of the yellow fever booster vaccination. The sequence derives from a man younger than 35 who received the YFV17D yellow fever vaccine. The CDR3 loop reads CASSLELAGGQETQYF. CDR3 DNA: TGCGCCAGCAGCTTGGAACTAGCGGGGGGGCAAGAGACCCAGTACTTC.